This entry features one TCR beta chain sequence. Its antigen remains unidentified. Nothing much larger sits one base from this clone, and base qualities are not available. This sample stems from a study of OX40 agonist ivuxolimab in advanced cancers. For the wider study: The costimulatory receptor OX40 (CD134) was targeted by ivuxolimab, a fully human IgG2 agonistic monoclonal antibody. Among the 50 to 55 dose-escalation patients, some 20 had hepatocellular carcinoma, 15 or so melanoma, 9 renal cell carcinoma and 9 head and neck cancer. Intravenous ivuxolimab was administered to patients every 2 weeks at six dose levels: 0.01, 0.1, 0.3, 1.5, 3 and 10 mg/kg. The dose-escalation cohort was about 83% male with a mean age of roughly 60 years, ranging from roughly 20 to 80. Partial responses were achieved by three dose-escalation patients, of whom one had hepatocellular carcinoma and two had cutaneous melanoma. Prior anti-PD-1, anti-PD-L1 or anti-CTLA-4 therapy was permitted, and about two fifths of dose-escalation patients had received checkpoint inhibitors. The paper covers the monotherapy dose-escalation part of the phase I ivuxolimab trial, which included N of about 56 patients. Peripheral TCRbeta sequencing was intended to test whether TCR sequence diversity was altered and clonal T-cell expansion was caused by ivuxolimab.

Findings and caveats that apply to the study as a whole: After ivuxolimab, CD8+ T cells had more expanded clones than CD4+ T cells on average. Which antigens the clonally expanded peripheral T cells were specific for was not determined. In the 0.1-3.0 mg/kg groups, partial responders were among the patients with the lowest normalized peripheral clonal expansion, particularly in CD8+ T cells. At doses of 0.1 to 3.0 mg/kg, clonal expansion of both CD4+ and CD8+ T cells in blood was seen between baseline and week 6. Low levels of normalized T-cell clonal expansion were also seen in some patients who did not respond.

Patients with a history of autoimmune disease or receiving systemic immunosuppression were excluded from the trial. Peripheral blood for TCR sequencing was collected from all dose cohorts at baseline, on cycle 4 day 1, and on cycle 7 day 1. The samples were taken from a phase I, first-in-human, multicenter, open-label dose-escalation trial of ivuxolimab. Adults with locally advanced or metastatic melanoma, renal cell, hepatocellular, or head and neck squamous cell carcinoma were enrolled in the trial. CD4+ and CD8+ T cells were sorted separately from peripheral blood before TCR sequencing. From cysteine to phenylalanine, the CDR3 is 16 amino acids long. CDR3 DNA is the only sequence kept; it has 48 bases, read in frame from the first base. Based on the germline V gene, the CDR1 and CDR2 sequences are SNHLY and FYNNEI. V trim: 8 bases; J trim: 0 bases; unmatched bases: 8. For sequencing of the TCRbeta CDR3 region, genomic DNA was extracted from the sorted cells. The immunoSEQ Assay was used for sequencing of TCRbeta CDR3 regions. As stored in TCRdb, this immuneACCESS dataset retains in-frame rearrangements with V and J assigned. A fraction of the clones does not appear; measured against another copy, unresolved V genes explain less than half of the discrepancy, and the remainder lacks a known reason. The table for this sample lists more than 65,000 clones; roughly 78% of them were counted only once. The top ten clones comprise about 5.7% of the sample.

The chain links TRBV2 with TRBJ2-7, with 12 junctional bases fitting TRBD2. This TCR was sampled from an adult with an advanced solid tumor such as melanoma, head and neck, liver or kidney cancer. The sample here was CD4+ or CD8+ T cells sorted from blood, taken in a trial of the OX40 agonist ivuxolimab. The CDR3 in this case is CASGLAGRANSYEQYF. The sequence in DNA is TGTGCCAGCGGACTAGCGGGACGTGCCAACTCCTACGAGCAGTACTTC.